Listed below are T cell receptor beta chains from one sample, sequenced in a study of PD-1 blockade in classical Hodgkin lymphoma. TCRdb's copy holds only in-frame clones and misses some; the assay was immunoSEQ multiplex PCR. This table has 20,000 to 30,000 clones, roughly nine tenths appearing once. Sequenced sample: CD4+ T cells from blood. Receptor source: a human donor with classical Hodgkin lymphoma. The CDR3 runs from the conserved cysteine through the conserved F or W. A D gene is named only where the DNA matches it firmly. Clone size is not always given. Where it is, it says once, few, many or a class for expanded clones.

clone_size	v_call	d_call	j_call	cdr3_nt	cdr3_aa
NA	TRBV10-2	NA	TRBJ2-1	TGCGCCAGCAGTACGGGCCCAAAATACAATGAGCAGTTCTTC	CASSTGPKYNEQFF
few	TRBV19	NA	TRBJ2-3	TGTGCCAGTAGTATAGGACCACTCACAGATACGCAGTATTTT	CASSIGPLTDTQYF
NA	TRBV29-1	NA	TRBJ2-4	TGCAGCGTTTTGACAAGCGCCAAAAACATTCAGTACTTC	CSVLTSAKNIQYF
NA	TRBV5-4	NA	TRBJ2-6	TGTGCCAGCAGCTTGGGGATCTCTGGGGCCAACGTCCTGACTTTC	CASSLGISGANVLTF
NA	TRBV25-1	TRBD1	TRBJ1-5	TGTGCCAGCAGTGAATGGGGAGGAGGGGGCGTTGATCAGCCCCAGCATTTT	CASSEWGGGGVDQPQHF
NA	TRBV7-2	TRBD1	TRBJ1-4	TGTGCCAGCAGCCTTGCCGGGACAGCTAATGAAAAACTGTTTTTT	CASSLAGTANEKLFF
few	TRBV30	TRBD1	TRBJ1-1	TGTGCCTGGGGAGACAGGGTTCAGGCTTTCTTT	CAWGDRVQAFF
NA	TRBV6-5	NA	TRBJ2-2	TGTGCCAGCAGTTACTCTCCAGGGGCCATAACCGGGGAGCTGTTTTTT	CASSYSPGAITGELFF
NA	TRBV6-5	TRBD1	TRBJ2-7	TGTGCCAGCAGTCTTGGACAGGTCTACGAGCAGTACTTC	CASSLGQVYEQYF
NA	TRBV4-1	NA	TRBJ2-5	TGCGCCAGCAGCCGCCAGGGGATCTCGGGTCGCCAAGAGACCCAGTACTTC	CASSRQGISGRQETQYF
NA	TRBV6-1	TRBD1	TRBJ1-2	TGTGCCAGCAGTGGGAGGGGGCTGATATATGGCTACACCTTC	CASSGRGLIYGYTF
NA	TRBV5-1	NA	TRBJ2-5	TGCGCCAGCAGCCCTTCGGACCAAGAGACCCAGTACTTC	CASSPSDQETQYF
NA	TRBV27	TRBD2	TRBJ2-6	TGTGCCAGCCGGGGGGGGGCTGGGGCCAACGTCCTGACTTTC	CASRGGAGANVLTF
NA	TRBV5-5	NA	TRBJ1-6	TGCGCCAGCAGCCAGGGAATCTCCTATAATTCACCCCTCCACTTT	CASSQGISYNSPLHF
NA	TRBV11-2	NA	TRBJ1-4	TGTGCCAGCAGCTCCCCTGATCTCGGGGGTAATGAAAAACTGTTTTTT	CASSSPDLGGNEKLFF
NA	TRBV4-1	NA	TRBJ2-3	TGCGCCAGCAGCCAAGATTTTACCCAGGGGATTCGTGGAGATACGCAGTATTTT	CASSQDFTQGIRGDTQYF
NA	TRBV7-2	TRBD2	TRBJ2-5	TGTGCCAGCAGCCGTCGGACTAGCGGGGGGGCCGAGACCCAGTACTTC	CASSRRTSGGAETQYF
NA	TRBV11-2	TRBD2	TRBJ2-2	TGTGCCAGCAGCTTTAGCGGGGGGGCCGACACCGGGGAGCTGTTTTTT	CASSFSGGADTGELFF
NA	TRBV4-3	NA	TRBJ2-1	TGCGCCAGCAGCCGCAAAGCGGATTCCTACAATGAGCAGTTCTTC	CASSRKADSYNEQFF
NA	TRBV7-9	NA	TRBJ1-3	TGTGCCAGCAGCTTAGATCGAGGAGGCACCATATATTTT	CASSLDRGGTIYF
NA	TRBV10-3	TRBD1	TRBJ1-3	TGTGCCATCAGTGAGTCAGGAGGGGGCGGAAACACCATATATTTT	CAISESGGGGNTIYF
NA	TRBV19	NA	TRBJ2-1	TGTGCCAGTAGGGGCGGTTCTTACAATGAGCAGTTCTTC	CASRGGSYNEQFF
NA	TRBV18	NA	TRBJ1-2	TGTGCCAGCTCACCGGCGGTTATAAGGGATGGCTACACCTTC	CASSPAVIRDGYTF
NA	TRBV9	TRBD1	TRBJ1-1	TGTGCCAGCAGCTCACAACAGGGGACTGAAGCTTTCTTT	CASSSQQGTEAFF
NA	TRBV19	TRBD1	TRBJ2-7	TGTGCCAGTACCAGGACAGGGGGCTACGAGCAGTACTTC	CASTRTGGYEQYF
NA	TRBV5-4	TRBD2	TRBJ2-1	TGTGCCAGCAGCCCGACTAGCGGGAACAATGAGCAGTTCTTC	CASSPTSGNNEQFF
NA	TRBV29-1	NA	TRBJ2-5	TGCAGCGTTGAAGGTTGGGCGCAAGAGACCCAGTACTTC	CSVEGWAQETQYF
NA	TRBV9	TRBD2	TRBJ2-7	TGTGCCAGCAGCACAAGCGGGGGTCTCGCAGAGCAGTACTTC	CASSTSGGLAEQYF